The clone carrying this T cell receptor (beta chain) was picked up one time. The source of the sample is a study of radiotherapy plus CTLA-4 blockade in lung cancer. TCRdb keeps only in-frame clones here, not all; method: immunoSEQ multiplex PCR. The repertoire holds under 95,000 clones, about 78% seen once, with 22% in the top ten. Germline values: CDR1 MNHNS, CDR2 SASEGT. This CDR3 region has 13 residues. The V end lost 7 bases, the J end lost 3 bases, and 11 bases lay between the germline ends. The chain joins TRBV6-1 to TRBJ2-3; D remains unclear. This receptor was identified in a human donor with non-small cell lung cancer whose response to radiotherapy plus ipilimumab could not be evaluated. Some clones in this sample may be carry-over from other donors' samples. The sample was peripheral blood, taken from a patient treated with radiotherapy plus ipilimumab. The CDR3: CASKVEFTDTQYF. DNA for the CDR3: TGTGCCAGCAAAGTGGAGTTTACAGATACGCAGTATTTT.